The 21 T cell receptor beta chains reported below all come from one sample, sequenced in a study of T cell responses to AZD1222 COVID-19 vaccine. Data came from immunoSEQ multiplex PCR; TCRdb stores just in-frame clones and leaves some out. Of 150,000 to 200,000 clones in the sample, approximately 90% were seen once. The source was peripheral blood, collected 28 days after the second AZD1222 dose. The receptor source for this set is an adult who received the AZD1222 COVID-19 vaccine.

The chain uses TRBV30 and TRBJ1-1; D unclear. CDR3 length equals 13 residues. CDR1 is GTSNPN and CDR2 is SVGIG in the germline V gene (reference sequence). Trimming shortened V by 3 bases and J by 1 base, and 9 bases separated the two germline ends. CDR3 sequence (DNA): TGTGCCTGGAGCGGGAGGCCGAACACTGAAGCTTTCTTT. Protein sequence: CAWSGRPNTEAFF.

This chain connects TRBV29-1 to TRBJ2-5; TRBD1 might be the D (6 bases). The CDR3 spans 12 residues. Trimming left V 0 bases short and J 5 bases short, with 7 bases between. The germline CDR1 and CDR2 sequences are SQVTM and ANQGSEA. CDR3 sequence reads: CSVEDQGETQYF. The CDR3 nucleotides are TGCAGCGTTGAAGATCAGGGGGAGACCCAGTACTTC. Together with reference TRBV29-1 and TRBJ2-5, the CDR3 gives the full variable domain: SAVISQKPSRDICQRGTSLTIQCQVDSQVTMMFWYRQQPGQSLTLIATANQGSEATYESGFVIDKFPISRPNLTFSTLTVSNMSPEDSSIYLCSVEDQGETQYFGPGTRLLVL.

The chain joins TRBV28 to TRBJ2-1; 7 bases are shared with TRBD1. Germline V gene lookup returns CDR1 MDHEN and CDR2 SYDVKM. J gave up 0 bases and V 3 bases, and 17 bases lay outside the gene matches. The CDR3 sequence is 20 residues long. The CDR3 protein is CASSFLQGTMWQSSYNEQFF. The CDR3 region has the DNA TGTGCCAGCAGTTTCTTACAGGGGACGATGTGGCAATCCTCCTACAATGAGCAGTTCTTC.

The V gene is TRBV28, the J gene TRBJ2-3, with TRBD2 matching 11 bases. Germline CDR1 reads MDHEN; CDR2 reads SYDVKM. J lost 4 bases, V lost 5 bases, and 5 bases had no gene match. The CDR3 spans 15 residues. The CDR3 spells CASSRLAGNPDTQYF. For the CDR3, the DNA is TGTGCCAGCAGTCGACTAGCGGGAAACCCAGATACGCAGTATTTT.

J is TRBJ1-2 and V is TRBV27; 8 bases are a match to TRBD1. The CDR3 has 14 residues. Germline V gene data show CDR1 as MNHEY and CDR2 as SMNVEV (reference sequence). V lost 5 bases to trimming and J lost 6 bases; unmatched junction nucleotides: 8. For the CDR3, the DNA is TGTGCCAGCAGTAGGACAGGGCGAGTAAATGGCTACACCTTC. The encoded protein is CASSRTGRVNGYTF.

The chain recombines TRBV4-1 with TRBJ1-5, with D uncertain. The CDR3 contains 16 residues. Germline V gene data show CDR1 as MGHRA and CDR2 as YSYEKL. Trimming took 0 bases from V and 0 from J, leaving 9 bases between them. The CDR3 DNA reads TGCGCCAGCAGCCAAGATGGACGGCTTAGCAATCAGCCCCAGCATTTT. Protein sequence: CASSQDGRLSNQPQHF.

The chain uses TRBV7-8 and TRBJ2-1, with 8 bases matching TRBD2. This CDR3 region has 15 residues. Losses at the gene ends were 5 bases for V and 5 bases for J; bases not matched to a gene: 8. Germline V gene data show CDR1 as SGHVS and CDR2 as FQNEAQ. The CDR3 loop is CASSQLAGRDNEQFF. The CDR3 nucleotides read TGTGCCAGCAGCCAATTAGCGGGGCGAGACAATGAGCAGTTCTTC.

This rearrangement joins TRBV10-2 to TRBJ1-2; D is unclear. CDR1 and CDR2 (germline): WSHSY, SAAADI. V dropped 0 bases and J dropped 6 bases, with 8 bases sitting between them. The CDR3 totals 13 residues. CDR3 sequence (DNA): TGCGCCAGCAGTGAGTCGTATGTCGATGGCTACACCTTC. Translation: CASSESYVDGYTF.

The rearrangement links TRBV9 to TRBJ2-3, with TRBD2 matching 10 bases. J lost 4 bases, V lost 3 bases, and 8 bases had no gene match. Germline-derived CDR1 and CDR2 are SGDLS and YYNGEE. The CDR3 extends over 16 amino acids. The CDR3 is CASSDTLAGKADTQYF. The CDR3 DNA sequence: TGTGCCAGCAGCGATACACTAGCGGGAAAGGCAGATACGCAGTATTTT. The entire variable domain, with the rest obtained from reference TRBV9 and TRBJ2-3, is as follows: DSGVTQTPKHLITATGQRVTLRCSPRSGDLSVYWYQQSLDQGLQFLIQYYNGEERAKGNILERFSAQQFPDLHSELNLSSLELGDSALYFCASSDTLAGKADTQYFGPGTRLTVL.

The chain links TRBV27 to TRBJ2-3; 12 bases are shared with TRBD2. The CDR3 totals 20 residues. Looked up from germline, CDR1 is MNHEY and CDR2 is SMNVEV (reference sequence). V trimming: 5 bases; J trimming: 6 bases; junction bases outside the gene matches: 21. This chain's CDR3 is CASSDTGYRASGRVVDTQYF. DNA of the CDR3: TGTGCCAGCAGTGACACAGGTTATCGGGCTAGCGGGAGGGTGGTGGATACGCAGTATTTT.

The chain employs TRBV27 and TRBJ2-1; D not resolved. V was shortened by 3 bases and J by 9 bases, with 12 bases between the two germline ends. The CDR3 length is 13 residues. Per the germline V gene, CDR1 is MNHEY and CDR2 is SMNVEV (reference sequence). CDR3 DNA sequence: TGTGCCAGCAGTTTGGATCGAGTCGGTGAGCAGTTCTTC. Amino acid sequence: CASSLDRVGEQFF.

The gene calls are TRBV6-5 and TRBJ1-1, with D unresolved. CDR3 length: 16 amino acids. CDR1 is MNHEY and CDR2 is SVGAGI in the germline V gene. V was clipped by 3 bases and J by 5 bases, with 19 bases between them. In DNA, the CDR3 is TGTGCCAGCAGTTATGACCAACTTGGTTGGTTGACTGAAGCTTTCTTT. This encodes CASSYDQLGWLTEAFF.

V and J are TRBV7-8 and TRBJ2-3; 8 bases agree with TRBD2. The CDR3 contains 15 residues. Germline V gene lookup returns CDR1 SGHVS and CDR2 FQNEAQ. The J segment lost 5 bases and the V segment lost 3 bases, leaving 7 bases of the junction unmatched. CDR3: CASSFYRGGGDTQYF. CDR3 nucleotides: TGTGCCAGCAGCTTCTATCGGGGGGGAGGAGATACGCAGTATTTT.

The chain is built from TRBV30 and TRBJ2-7; 9 bases fit TRBD2. The junction had 6 bases not matched to a gene; V was cut back by 2 bases and J by 7 bases. The CDR3 sequence is 13 residues long. The germline V gene has CDR1 GTSNPN and CDR2 SVGIG (reference sequence). The CDR3 loop reads CAWSPGLAREQYF. CDR3 nucleotide sequence: TGTGCCTGGAGTCCCGGACTAGCGCGGGAGCAGTACTTC.

The chain combines TRBV23-1 with TRBJ2-7; 8 bases map to TRBD1. TRBV23-1 is reported as an ORF; its role is uncertain. The CDR3 is 16 amino acids. The V gene end was trimmed by 0 bases and the J gene end by 4 bases; junction bases not matched to a gene: 8. This CDR3 reads CASSQSDDRGPYEQYF. The CDR3 nucleotides are TGCGCCAGCAGTCAATCTGACGACAGGGGACCGTACGAGCAGTACTTC.

This clone was found once. The V and J genes are TRBV13 and TRBJ2-2, with D perhaps TRBD1 (5 bases). Trimming removed 0 bases from V and 2 bases from J, with 10 bases in between. Germline V CDR1 and CDR2: PRHDT, FYEKMQ (reference sequence). This CDR3 region has 16 residues. CDR3 DNA: TGTGCCAGCAGCTTAGGGGCAGGGTTTAACACCGGGGAGCTGTTTTTT. Translated, it gives CASSLGAGFNTGELFF.

This chain links TRBV25-1 with TRBJ1-5, with TRBD1 as a possible D gene (5 bases). The CDR3 loop spans 16 amino acids. V was clipped by 3 bases and J by 4 bases, with 16 bases between them. Germline CDR1 MGHDK, CDR2 SYGVNS. CDR3 sequence (DNA): TGTGCCAGCAGTGACCACCTCAATAGGGGAAATCAGCCCCAGCATTTT. This encodes CASSDHLNRGNQPQHF.

The chain carries TRBV5-3 and TRBJ2-3; 8 bases fit TRBD2. TRBV5-3 is flagged as an ORF with uncertain function. The CDR3 loop spans 19 amino acids. The trim removed 5 bases at V and 4 bases at J, leaving 21 bases unmatched. CDR3 DNA sequence: TGTGCCAGAAGAGACTTACTAGCGGATTTAATCCTCGTGTCAGATACGCAGTATTTT. Encoded protein: CARRDLLADLILVSDTQYF.

J is TRBJ1-2 and V is TRBV7-9, with a possible D match to TRBD1 (5 bases). The CDR3 runs to 17 residues. CDR1 and CDR2 from the germline V gene are SEHNR and FQNEAQ (reference sequence). The V end was cut by 1 base, the J end by 0 bases, with 15 bases between. CDR3 protein: CASSLVWRGAANYGYTF. In nucleotides, the CDR3 is TGTGCCAGCAGCTTAGTATGGAGGGGCGCAGCTAACTATGGCTACACCTTC.

The chain couples TRBV28 to TRBJ2-7, with 11 bases matching TRBD2. There are 20 residues in the CDR3. V gave up 3 bases and J gave up 0 bases; unmatched junction bases: 16. The germline CDR1 and CDR2 sequences are MDHEN and SYDVKM. The CDR3 DNA reads as TGTGCCAGCAGTTTTATGTTCGGGGGTAGCGGGAGGGCAAGCTCCTACGAGCAGTACTTC. It translates to CASSFMFGGSGRASSYEQYF.

This chain uses TRBV5-4 with TRBJ2-7, with TRBD1 matching over 7 bases. The J segment lost 9 bases and the V segment lost 7 bases, leaving 7 bases of the junction unmatched. Germline lookup yields CDR1 SGHNT and CDR2 YYREEE (reference sequence). CDR3 length: 11 amino acids. In nucleotides, the CDR3 is TGTGCCAGCGGTGAGGGGGCGAGGCAGTACTTC. Translating it yields CASGEGARQYF.